The 28 T cell receptor beta chains below come from one sample, sequenced in a study of post-analysis software for immune sequencing data. Study results and limitations: Roughly five TRBV segments appeared more often in patients than in controls, and TRBV5-6, TRBV5-1 and TRBV20-1 were among these.

The TCR beta cDNA libraries contained unique molecular identifiers. Via MiXCR, TCRdb re-called the PCR reads, giving one row per CDR3 protein. The sample has about 770,000 distinct CDR3 sequences, 46% seen once. These receptors' targets are unknown. The sequenced sample was blood. The receptors come from a girl aged 10 to 17 with multiple sclerosis.

The V and J genes are TRBV29-1 and TRBJ2-3, with 12 bases lining up with TRBD2. Germline CDR1 is SQVTM and CDR2 is ANQGSEA. The CDR3 totals 14 residues. The V and J ends lost 5 bases and 4 bases, in that order; junction bases with no gene match: 4. DNA of the CDR3: TGCAGCGTTAAGACTAGCGGGAGCGCAGATACGCAGTATTTT. This sequence encodes CSVKTSGSADTQYF.

This chain joins TRBV20-1 and TRBJ2-1; D is unresolved. There are 13 residues in the CDR3. The ends were cut back, 0 bases at V and 8 bases at J, with 11 bases in the middle. From germline, CDR1 is DFQATT and CDR2 SNEGSKA (reference sequence). This chain's CDR3 is CSARDGRSHEQFF. DNA of the CDR3: TGCAGTGCTAGAGATGGCAGATCCCATGAGCAGTTCTTC.

This clonotype was seen a handful of times. V is TRBV6-5 and J is TRBJ2-1, with 10 positions matching TRBD2. Germline CDR1 MNHEY, CDR2 SVGAGI. V lost 4 bases and J lost 11; bases outside the gene matches: 2. This CDR3 is 12 amino acids long. In DNA form, the CDR3 reads TGTGCCAGCAGTTCTAGCGGGAGTAAGCAGTTCTTC. This translates into CASSSSGSKQFF.

V and J are TRBV7-6 and TRBJ1-5; TRBD1 aligns across 7 bases. The CDR3 consists of 14 residues. Germline CDR1 reads SGHVS; CDR2 reads FNYEAQ. Trimming removed 5 bases from V and 4 bases from J; junction bases left unmatched: 5. The CDR3 region has the DNA TGTGCCAGCAGCCGCACAGGGGAAAATCAGCCCCAGCATTTT. Translating it yields CASSRTGENQPQHF.

This clonotype was seen a few times. V is TRBV6-6 and J is TRBJ2-1; 8 nucleotides agree with TRBD2. Germline V lookup: CDR1 MNHNY, CDR2 SVGAGI (reference sequence). V lost 5 bases and J lost 3; bases outside the gene matches: 9. The CDR3 extends over 16 amino acids. Here the CDR3 reads CASSPSSGRDYNEQFF. In DNA, the CDR3 is TGTGCCAGCAGTCCCTCCAGCGGGAGAGACTACAATGAGCAGTTCTTC.

This clonotype was seen only a few times. The rearrangement uses TRBV20-1 and TRBJ2-1; 8 bases are shared with TRBD2. V trimming: 1 base; J trimming: 4 bases; junction bases outside the gene matches: 6. This CDR3 is built from 15 residues. CDR1 and CDR2 (germline): DFQATT, SNEGSKA (reference sequence). The CDR3: CSARVVAGKYNEQFF. The CDR3 coding sequence is TGCAGTGCTAGAGTGGTAGCGGGAAAGTACAATGAGCAGTTCTTC.

This chain joins TRBV10-3 and TRBJ1-2; D uncertain. Germline CDR1 ENHRY, CDR2 SYGVKD. This CDR3 has 12 amino acids. Trimming removed 5 bases at V and 4 bases at J, with 8 bases between. The DNA for the CDR3 is TGTGCCATCAGTTTAGGAGGCTATGGCTACACCTTC. Protein product: CAISLGGYGYTF.

The CDR3 DNA reads TGTGCCAGCAGTTCTGACGGGAGGGCCTTTGAGACCCAGTACTTC. Translation: CASSSDGRAFETQYF. The chain combines TRBV12-3 or TRBV12-4 with TRBJ2-5, with 8 bases identical to TRBD2. The CDR3 covers 15 residues. The J segment lost 5 bases and the V segment lost 4 bases, leaving 9 bases of the junction unmatched.

In regard to this clonotype: At one end the junction does not follow the germline gene, possibly because of a read error. This rearrangement joins TRBV6-5 to TRBJ2-5; D gene uncertain. This CDR3 has 14 residues. Germline loops: CDR1 MNHEY, CDR2 SVGAGI. The CDR3 loop is CVSSYSELEETQYF. The DNA for the CDR3 is TGTGTCAGCAGTTACTCGGAGTTGGAGGAGACCCAGTACTTC.

The V gene is TRBV7-8, the J gene TRBJ2-1; D perhaps matches TRBD2 (6 bases). V lost 3 bases and J 9 bases, leaving 24 bases between the germline ends. Germline loops: CDR1 SGHVS, CDR2 FQNEAQ. This CDR3 spans 17 amino acids. Here the CDR3 DNA reads TGTGCCAGCAGCTTCCATCGAACGGGACTTTCGAGGGTTGAGCAGTTCTTC. Translation gives CASSFHRTGLSRVEQFF.

CDR3 amino acids: CASSPGGTYGYTF. CDR3 bases: TGCGCCAGCAGCCCGGGGGGGACCTATGGCTACACCTTC. This chain links TRBV4-3 with TRBJ1-2, with a weak D call TRBD1 (5 bases). The germline V gene encodes CDR1 LGHNA and CDR2 YSLEER. The CDR3 runs to 13 residues. Trimming left V 4 bases short and J 4 bases short, with 10 bases between.

This clonotype appeared a few times. The J gene is TRBJ2-3, the V gene TRBV5-1, with TRBD2 matching over 7 bases. Looked up from germline, CDR1 is SGHRS and CDR2 is YFSETQ. V gave up 0 bases and J gave up 0 bases; unmatched junction bases: 1. The CDR3 length is 15 residues. The CDR3 nucleotides read TGCGCCAGCAGCTTGGAACTAGCGAGCACAGATACGCAGTATTTT. It encodes CASSLELASTDTQYF.

The genes are TRBV15 and TRBJ2-6; D gene ambiguous. The V end was cut by 8 bases, the J end by 0 bases, with 11 bases between. The CDR3 spans 15 residues. The germline V gene encodes CDR1 LNHNV and CDR2 YYDKDF (reference sequence). As DNA, the CDR3 is TGTGCCACCGTGAGTGATCTCTCTGGGGCCAACGTCCTGACTTTC. As protein: CATVSDLSGANVLTF.

With respect to this clonotype: Being one base from a much bigger clone, this may be a read error. The V call is TRBV13, the J call TRBJ2-5; 8 bases are shared with TRBD1. V lost 5 bases, J lost 5 bases, and 4 bases stayed unmatched. This CDR3 comprises 13 residues. CDR1 and CDR2 (germline): PRHDT, FYEKMQ (reference sequence). The CDR3 here is CASSQGALETQYF. The CDR3 DNA follows: TGTGCCAGCAGCCAGGGGGCACTGGAGACCCAGTACTTC.

This clonotype has more than one count but fewer than ten. The chain links TRBV27 to TRBJ2-5; TRBD1 is a possible D gene (6 bases). From germline, CDR1 is MNHEY and CDR2 SMNVEV (reference sequence). Trimming took off 8 bases at V and 2 bases at J, with 18 bases between the two ends. The CDR3 runs 15 residues. The CDR3 spells CASRVLDSAQETQYF. As DNA, the CDR3 is TGTGCCAGCCGGGTCCTGGACAGCGCACAAGAGACCCAGTACTTC.

The chain uses TRBV15 and TRBJ2-5; the match to TRBD2 covers 9 bases. This CDR3 contains 18 residues. CDR1 is LNHNV and CDR2 is YYDKDF in the germline V gene (reference sequence). The V segment lost 4 bases and the J segment 0 bases; nucleotides outside the gene matches: 12. In DNA form, the CDR3 reads TGTGCCACCAGCAATCCGTCTAGCGGGAACGAGTACCAAGAGACCCAGTACTTC. Translating gives CATSNPSSGNEYQETQYF. The variable domain in full, with the rest retrieved from reference TRBV15 and TRBJ2-5, is DAMVIQNPRYQVTQFGKPVTLSCSQTLNHNVMYWYQQKSSQAPKLLFHYYDKDFNNEADTPDNFQSRRPNTSFCFLDIRSPGLGDTAMYLCATSNPSSGNEYQETQYFGPGTRLLVL.

This chain joins TRBV6-6 and TRBJ1-1; TRBD1 agrees at 8 bases. In germline, CDR1 is MNHNY, CDR2 SVGAGI (reference sequence). With V trimmed by 5 bases and J by 0 bases, 5 bases remained unmatched. The CDR3 loop spans 15 amino acids. The CDR3 DNA is TGTGCCAGCAGTCGGGGACAGGCCATGAACACTGAAGCTTTCTTT. This encodes CASSRGQAMNTEAFF.

The V call is TRBV28, the J call TRBJ2-3; the D is unclear. This CDR3 spans 16 amino acids. V was shortened by 2 bases and J by 6 bases, with 18 bases between the two germline ends. CDR1 is MDHEN and CDR2 is SYDVKM in the germline V gene. In nucleotides, the CDR3 is TGTGCCAGCAGTTTAATAGGTGACCGTGAAAGTGATACGCAGTATTTT. Translation gives CASSLIGDRESDTQYF. Complete variable domain (other parts from reference TRBV28 and TRBJ2-3): DVKVTQSSRYLVKRTGEKVFLECVQDMDHENMFWYRQDPGLGLRLIYFSYDVKMKEKGDIPEGYSVSREKKERFSLILESASTNQTSMYLCASSLIGDRESDTQYFGPGTRLTVL.

V gene TRBV5-1 combines with J gene TRBJ2-2; D not certain. The CDR3 has 13 residues. The germline V gene has CDR1 SGHRS and CDR2 YFSETQ. The germline V and J ends were trimmed by 4 bases and 4 bases, with 8 bases remaining between them. The CDR3 DNA follows: TGCGCCAGCAGCCCGGAACTCACCGGGGAGCTGTTTTTT. Protein: CASSPELTGELFF. Complete variable domain (other parts from reference TRBV5-1 and TRBJ2-2): KAGVTQTPRYLIKTRGQQVTLSCSPISGHRSVSWYQQTPGQGLQFLFEYFSETQRNKGNFPGRFSGRQFSNSRSEMNVSTLELGDSALYLCASSPELTGELFFGEGSRLTVL.

The chain couples TRBV27 to TRBJ1-2; 8 positions agree with TRBD1. Trimming removed 6 bases from V and 0 bases from J; junction bases left unmatched: 12. Germline assignment: CDR1 MNHEY and CDR2 SMNVEV (reference sequence). The CDR3 length is 17 residues. DNA of the CDR3: TGTGCCAGCAGCTACAGACAGGGGAGGACCTCTAACTATGGCTACACCTTC. This gives the protein CASSYRQGRTSNYGYTF.

This clonotype has more than one count but fewer than ten. The chain couples TRBV7-9 to TRBJ2-5, with a tentative D call TRBD1 (5 bases). Germline V gene data show CDR1 as SEHNR and CDR2 as FQNEAQ (reference sequence). Between the trimmed V and J ends, which lost 5 bases and 0 bases, there was a span of 10 bases. The CDR3 length is 14 residues. The DNA for the CDR3 is TGTGCCAGCAGCCCGCGACAGTACCAAGAGACCCAGTACTTC. It translates to CASSPRQYQETQYF.

This clonotype has a handful of counts. Sequence at one end of the junction differs from germline and may be a read error. The chain combines TRBV7-6 with TRBJ1-4, with D unresolved. The CDR3 runs to 14 residues. The germline V gene has CDR1 SGHVS and CDR2 FNYEAQ. CDR3 bases: TGTGCCAGCAGCCCCACAGCAGCTGGGGAAAAAATGTTTTTT. Translated: CASSPTAAGEKMFF.

This clonotype has ten or more counts. V and J are TRBV29-1 and TRBJ2-5, with 10 bases matching TRBD2. J lost 4 bases, V lost 7 bases, and 3 bases had no gene match. The germline V gene encodes CDR1 SQVTM and CDR2 ANQGSEA. The CDR3 loop spans 12 amino acids. The CDR3 DNA is TGCAGCGGTCGACTAGCGGGAGAGACCCAGTACTTC. It is translated as CSGRLAGETQYF. Full variable domain (remainder filled in from reference TRBV29-1 and TRBJ2-5): SAVISQKPSRDICQRGTSLTIQCQVDSQVTMMFWYRQQPGQSLTLIATANQGSEATYESGFVIDKFPISRPNLTFSTLTVSNMSPEDSSIYLCSGRLAGETQYFGPGTRLLVL.

This clonotype appeared a few times. The gene calls are TRBV28 and TRBJ2-4; no clear D gene. This CDR3 has 13 amino acids. Trimming removed 6 bases at V and 6 bases at J, with 12 bases between. Germline V lookup: CDR1 MDHEN, CDR2 SYDVKM. The DNA of the CDR3 is TGTGCCAGCAGCCTCTCGAGCAGAAACATTCAGTACTTC. Protein: CASSLSSRNIQYF.

This clonotype occurred a few times. V gene TRBV3-1 combines with J gene TRBJ2-2; TRBD2 agrees at 9 bases. V lost 1 base to trimming and J lost 5 bases; unmatched junction nucleotides: 5. The germline V gene has CDR1 LGHDT and CDR2 YNNKEL (reference sequence). This CDR3 is built from 16 residues. For the CDR3, the DNA is TGTGCCAGCAGCCAAGTTATAGCGGGAGAGACCGGGGAGCTGTTTTTT. Translated: CASSQVIAGETGELFF.

This clonotype has just a few counts. V gene TRBV28 combines with J gene TRBJ2-3, with D unclear. Germline CDR1 MDHEN, CDR2 SYDVKM. V was clipped by 7 bases and J by 9 bases, with 14 bases between them. The CDR3 is 12 amino acids. CDR3 DNA sequence: TGTGCCAGCACCACAGACCCCGAGACGCAGTATTTT. It codes for CASTTDPETQYF.

This clonotype was found a few times. V and J are TRBV28 and TRBJ2-7; 8 nucleotides agree with TRBD2. The CDR3 covers 16 residues. Germline CDR1 is MDHEN and CDR2 is SYDVKM. J lost 3 bases, V lost 6 bases, and 13 bases had no gene match. CDR3 in DNA: TGTGCCAGCAGCCGTATAGGGGGGCTAGCGGGCTACGAGCAGTACTTC. This codes for CASSRIGGLAGYEQYF.

This clonotype occurred a few times. The chain links TRBV9 to TRBJ2-5, with no clear D. CDR3 length: 15 amino acids. From germline, CDR1 is SGDLS and CDR2 YYNGEE. V was trimmed by 0 bases and J by 4 bases, leaving 13 bases between them. In nucleotides, the CDR3 is TGTGCCAGCAGCGTAGAACCGAGCCGCCGAGAGACCCAGTACTTC. Translation: CASSVEPSRRETQYF.